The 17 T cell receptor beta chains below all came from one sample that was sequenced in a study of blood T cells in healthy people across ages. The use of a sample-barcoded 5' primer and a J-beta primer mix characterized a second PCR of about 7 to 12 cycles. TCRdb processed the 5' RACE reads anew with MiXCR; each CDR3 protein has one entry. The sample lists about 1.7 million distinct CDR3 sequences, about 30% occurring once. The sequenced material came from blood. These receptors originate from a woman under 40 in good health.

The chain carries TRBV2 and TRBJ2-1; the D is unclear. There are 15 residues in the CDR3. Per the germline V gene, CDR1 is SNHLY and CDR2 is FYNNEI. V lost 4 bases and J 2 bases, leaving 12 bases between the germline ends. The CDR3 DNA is TGTGCCAGCAGTGTCGCCCTTTATACCTACAATGAGCAGTTCTTC. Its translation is CASSVALYTYNEQFF.

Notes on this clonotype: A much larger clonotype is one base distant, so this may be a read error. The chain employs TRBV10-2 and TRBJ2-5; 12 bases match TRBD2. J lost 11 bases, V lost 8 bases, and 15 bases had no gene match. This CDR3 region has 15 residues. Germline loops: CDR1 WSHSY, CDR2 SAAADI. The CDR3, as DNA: TGCGCCAGCGGCGTACTAGCGGGAGGTAGAGGCGATCAGTACTTC. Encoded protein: CASGVLAGGRGDQYF.

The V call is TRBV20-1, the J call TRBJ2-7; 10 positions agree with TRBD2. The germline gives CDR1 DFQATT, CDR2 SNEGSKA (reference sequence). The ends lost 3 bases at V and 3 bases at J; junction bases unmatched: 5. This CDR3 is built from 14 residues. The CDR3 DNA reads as TGCAGTGCTAGCGCCGGACTAGCGGACTACGAGCAGTACTTC. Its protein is CSASAGLADYEQYF.

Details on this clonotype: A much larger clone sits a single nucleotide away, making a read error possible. The CDR3 protein is CSVVLAGGPVQETQFF. CDR3 coding DNA: TGCAGCGTTGTGCTAGCGGGAGGGCCAGTTCAGGAGACCCAGTTCTTC. The chain has TRBV29-1 and TRBJ2-1; 12 nucleotides align to TRBD2. Losses at the gene ends were 4 bases for V and 13 bases for J; bases not matched to a gene: 17. Germline V gene sequence: CDR1 SQVTM, CDR2 ANQGSEA. CDR3 length: 16 residues.

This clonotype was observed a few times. Here the CDR3 reads CASSLAPTTSYNEQFF. The CDR3 nucleotides read TGCGCCAGCAGCTTGGCACCCACCACATCGTACAATGAGCAGTTCTTC. The chain combines TRBV5-1 with TRBJ2-1; no definite D call. V dropped 0 bases and J dropped 4 bases, with 14 bases sitting between them. This CDR3 is 16 amino acids long. The V gene's germline CDR1 is SGHRS and CDR2 YFSETQ.

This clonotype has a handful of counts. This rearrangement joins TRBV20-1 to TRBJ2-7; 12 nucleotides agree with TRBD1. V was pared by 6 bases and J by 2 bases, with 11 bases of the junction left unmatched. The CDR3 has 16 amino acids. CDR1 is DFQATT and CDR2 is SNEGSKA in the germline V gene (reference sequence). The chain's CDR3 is CSARAGQGAWAYEQYF. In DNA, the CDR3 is TGCAGTGCCCGGGCGGGACAGGGGGCGTGGGCCTACGAGCAGTACTTC.

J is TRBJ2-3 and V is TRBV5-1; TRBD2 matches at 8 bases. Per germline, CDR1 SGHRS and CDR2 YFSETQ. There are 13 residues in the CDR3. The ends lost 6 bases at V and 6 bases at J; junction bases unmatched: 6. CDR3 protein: CASKAGGLDTQYF. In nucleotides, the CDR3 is TGCGCCAGCAAGGCGGGGGGTCTGGATACGCAGTATTTT.

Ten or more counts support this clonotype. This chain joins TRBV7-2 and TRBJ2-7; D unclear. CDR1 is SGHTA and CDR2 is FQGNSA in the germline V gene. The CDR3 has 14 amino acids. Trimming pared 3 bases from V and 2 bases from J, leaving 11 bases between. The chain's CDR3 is CASSFGAQPYEQYF. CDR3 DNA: TGTGCCAGCAGCTTCGGCGCCCAGCCCTACGAGCAGTACTTC. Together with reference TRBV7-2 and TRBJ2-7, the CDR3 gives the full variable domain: GAGVSQSPSNKVTEKGKDVELRCDPISGHTALYWYRQSLGQGLEFLIYFQGNSAPDKSGLPSDRFSAERTGGSVSTLTIQRTQQEDSAVYLCASSFGAQPYEQYFGPGTRLTVT.

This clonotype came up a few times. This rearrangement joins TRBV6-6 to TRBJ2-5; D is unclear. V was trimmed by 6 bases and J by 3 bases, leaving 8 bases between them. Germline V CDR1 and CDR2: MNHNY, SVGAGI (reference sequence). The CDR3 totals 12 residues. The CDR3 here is CASRSGKETQYF. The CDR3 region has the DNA TGTGCCAGCAGGTCAGGAAAAGAGACCCAGTACTTC.

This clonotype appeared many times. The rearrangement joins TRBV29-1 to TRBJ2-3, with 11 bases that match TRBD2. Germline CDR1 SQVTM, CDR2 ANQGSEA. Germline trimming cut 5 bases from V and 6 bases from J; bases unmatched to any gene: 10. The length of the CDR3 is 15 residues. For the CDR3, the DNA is TGCAGCGTTCTCACTAGCGGGGGTGACTCCGATACGCAGTATTTT. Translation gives CSVLTSGGDSDTQYF.

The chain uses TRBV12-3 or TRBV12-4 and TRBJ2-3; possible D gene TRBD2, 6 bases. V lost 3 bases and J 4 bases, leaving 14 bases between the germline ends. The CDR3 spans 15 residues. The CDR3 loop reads CASSLRLVGADTQYF. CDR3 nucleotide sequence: TGTGCCAGCAGTTTGCGACTAGTGGGTGCAGATACGCAGTATTTT.

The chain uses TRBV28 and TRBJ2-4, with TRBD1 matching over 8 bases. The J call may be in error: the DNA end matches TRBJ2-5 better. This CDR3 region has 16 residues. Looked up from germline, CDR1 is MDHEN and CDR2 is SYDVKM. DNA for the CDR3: TGTGCCAGCAGTCTCAGGGTCGGGACAGGCCCAGAGACCCAGTACTTC. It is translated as CASSLRVGTGPETQYF.

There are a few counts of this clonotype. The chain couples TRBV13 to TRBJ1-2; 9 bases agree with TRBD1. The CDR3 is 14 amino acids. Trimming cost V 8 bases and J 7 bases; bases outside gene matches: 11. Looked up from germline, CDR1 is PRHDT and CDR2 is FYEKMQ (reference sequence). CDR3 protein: CASPKPQGASGYTF. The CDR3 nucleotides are TGTGCCAGCCCAAAACCACAGGGGGCGAGTGGCTACACCTTC.

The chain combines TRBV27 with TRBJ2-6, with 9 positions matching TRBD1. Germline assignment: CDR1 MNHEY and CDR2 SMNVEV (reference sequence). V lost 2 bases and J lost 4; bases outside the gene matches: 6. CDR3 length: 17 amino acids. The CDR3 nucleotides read TGTGCCAGCAGTTTAACAGGGGGCGCAGCCGGGGCCAACGTCCTGACTTTC. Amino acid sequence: CASSLTGGAAGANVLTF. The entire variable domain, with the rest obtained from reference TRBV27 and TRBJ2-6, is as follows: EAQVTQNPRYLITVTGKKLTVTCSQNMNHEYMSWYRQDPGLGLRQIYYSMNVEVTDKGDVPEGYKVSRKEKRNFPLILESPSPNQTSLYFCASSLTGGAAGANVLTFGAGSRLTVL.

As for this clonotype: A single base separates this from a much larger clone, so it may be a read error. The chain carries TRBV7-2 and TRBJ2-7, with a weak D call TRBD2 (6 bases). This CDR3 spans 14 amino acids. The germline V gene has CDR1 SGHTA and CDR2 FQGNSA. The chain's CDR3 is CVSSIPSVSYEQYF. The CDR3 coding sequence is TGTGTCAGCAGCATCCCTAGCGTCTCCTACGAGCAGTACTTC.

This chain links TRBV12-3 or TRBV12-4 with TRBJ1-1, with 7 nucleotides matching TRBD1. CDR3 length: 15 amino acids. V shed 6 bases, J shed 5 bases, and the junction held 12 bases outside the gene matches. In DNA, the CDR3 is TGTGCCAGCAGCCTAAAAAGGACAGGCGGAACTGAAGCTTTCTTT. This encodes CASSLKRTGGTEAFF.

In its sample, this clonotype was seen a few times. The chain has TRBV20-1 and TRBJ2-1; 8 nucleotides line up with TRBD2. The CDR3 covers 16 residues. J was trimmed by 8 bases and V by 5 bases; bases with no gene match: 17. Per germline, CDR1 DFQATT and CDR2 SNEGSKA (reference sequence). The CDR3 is CSASTTDYSGSDEQFF. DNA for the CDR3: TGCAGTGCTTCGACTACGGACTACAGCGGGAGCGATGAGCAGTTCTTC.